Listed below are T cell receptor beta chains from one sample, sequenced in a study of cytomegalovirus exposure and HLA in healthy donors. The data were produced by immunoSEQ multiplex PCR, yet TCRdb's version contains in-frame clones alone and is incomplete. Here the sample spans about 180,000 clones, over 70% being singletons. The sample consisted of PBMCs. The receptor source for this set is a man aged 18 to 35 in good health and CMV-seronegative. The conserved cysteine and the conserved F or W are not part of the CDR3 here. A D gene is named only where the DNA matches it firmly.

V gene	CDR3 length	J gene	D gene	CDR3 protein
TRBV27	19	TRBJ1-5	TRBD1	ASNLGLKALPTRDRMWPQH
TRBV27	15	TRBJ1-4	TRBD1	ASSSNRGRRDNEKLF
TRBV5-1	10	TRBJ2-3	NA	ASSLQSDTQY
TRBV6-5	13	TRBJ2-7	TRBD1	ASSYRTGGRYEQY
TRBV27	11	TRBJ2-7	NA	ASSPPLGGRLY
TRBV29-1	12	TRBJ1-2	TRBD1	SVEGTGLNYGYT
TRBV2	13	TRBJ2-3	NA	ASRLYSGPTDTQY
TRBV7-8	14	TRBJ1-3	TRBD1	ASSTRTGYPGNTIY
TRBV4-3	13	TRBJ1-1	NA	ASSQDRGIGTEAF
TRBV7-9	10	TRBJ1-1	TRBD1	ASSGTGYEAF